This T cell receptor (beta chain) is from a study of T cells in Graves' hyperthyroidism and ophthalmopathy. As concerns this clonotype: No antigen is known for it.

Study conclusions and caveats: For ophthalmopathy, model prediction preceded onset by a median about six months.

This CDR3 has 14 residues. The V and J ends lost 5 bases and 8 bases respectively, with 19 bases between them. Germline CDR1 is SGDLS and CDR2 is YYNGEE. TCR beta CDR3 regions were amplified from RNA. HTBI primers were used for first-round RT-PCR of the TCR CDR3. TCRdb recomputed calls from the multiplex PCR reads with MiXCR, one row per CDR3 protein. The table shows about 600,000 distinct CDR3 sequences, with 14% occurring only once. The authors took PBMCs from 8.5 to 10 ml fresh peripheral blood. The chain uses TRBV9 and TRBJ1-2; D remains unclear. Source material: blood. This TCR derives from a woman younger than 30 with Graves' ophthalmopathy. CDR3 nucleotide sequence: TGTGCCAGCAGACCGTTGAGGGCCGGTGAGGGCTACACCTTC. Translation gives CASRPLRAGEGYTF.